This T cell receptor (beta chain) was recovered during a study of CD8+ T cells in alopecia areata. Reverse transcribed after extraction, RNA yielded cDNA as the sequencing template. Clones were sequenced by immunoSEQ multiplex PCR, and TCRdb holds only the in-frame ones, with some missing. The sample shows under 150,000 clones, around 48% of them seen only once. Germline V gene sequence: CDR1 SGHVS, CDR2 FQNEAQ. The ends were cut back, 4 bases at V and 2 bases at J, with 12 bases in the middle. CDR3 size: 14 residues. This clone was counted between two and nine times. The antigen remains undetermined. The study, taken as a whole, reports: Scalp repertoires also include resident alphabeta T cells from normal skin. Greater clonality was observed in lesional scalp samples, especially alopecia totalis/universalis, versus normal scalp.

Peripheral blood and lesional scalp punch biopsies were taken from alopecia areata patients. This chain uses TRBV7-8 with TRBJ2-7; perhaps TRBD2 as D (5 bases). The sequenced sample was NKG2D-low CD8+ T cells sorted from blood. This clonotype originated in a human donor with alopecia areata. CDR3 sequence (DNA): TGTGCCAGCAGCTCAAAAGACGGGACCTACGAGCAGTACTTC. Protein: CASSSKDGTYEQYF.